A selection of T cell receptor beta chains follows, all from one sample in a study of T-cell reconstitution after alpha-beta-depleted transplantation in children. MiXCR was run by TCRdb on the PCR reads, yielding one entry per CDR3 protein. Among approximately 350,000 distinct CDR3 sequences listed, 10% to 15% were seen once. The input for sequencing was PBMCs, taken from the stem cell graft. These receptor sequences come from a human donor who donated a stem cell graft to a child with Fanconi anemia. Both conserved end residues are part of each CDR3. D genes are given only for firm matches. Clone size is shown for a subset of rows, as once, few, many or a class of expanded clone.

D gene: TRBD2
J gene: TRBJ2-2
CDR3 length: 14
V gene: TRBV25-1
clone size: .
CDR3 DNA: TGTGCCAGCAGTTTAGCGGGGGTTGTCGGGGAGCTGTTTTTT
CDR3 protein: CASSLAGVVGELFF

D gene: .
J gene: TRBJ2-1
CDR3 length: 12
V gene: TRBV12-3/TRBV12-4
clone size: many
CDR3 DNA: TGTGCCAGCCAAAATTACGAGCCGGAACAGTTCTTC
CDR3 protein: CASQNYEPEQFF

D gene: .
J gene: TRBJ1-5
CDR3 length: 14
V gene: TRBV7-9
clone size: .
CDR3 DNA: TGTGCCAGCAGCTTCGGGACGGACAATCAGCCCCAGCATTTT
CDR3 protein: CASSFGTDNQPQHF

D gene: TRBD1
J gene: TRBJ1-6
CDR3 length: 14
V gene: TRBV5-1
clone size: few
CDR3 DNA: TGCGCCAGCAGCTCAGGGGGAGGTAATTCACCCCTCCACTTT
CDR3 protein: CASSSGGGNSPLHF

D gene: TRBD1
J gene: TRBJ2-7
CDR3 length: 15
V gene: TRBV5-1
clone size: many
CDR3 DNA: TGCGCCAGCAGCTTGGACGGGGACAGACCTCACGAGCAGTACTTC
CDR3 protein: CASSLDGDRPHEQYF

D gene: .
J gene: TRBJ1-1
CDR3 length: 12
V gene: TRBV7-9
clone size: .
CDR3 DNA: TGTGCCAGCAGCTTGACGGCCTCTGAAGCTTTCTTT
CDR3 protein: CASSLTASEAFF

D gene: .
J gene: TRBJ1-3
CDR3 length: 15
V gene: TRBV4-3
clone size: many
CDR3 DNA: TGCGCCAGCAGCCAAGATCACTTCTCTGGAAACACCATATATTTT
CDR3 protein: CASSQDHFSGNTIYF

D gene: .
J gene: TRBJ1-1
CDR3 length: 16
V gene: TRBV9
clone size: .
CDR3 DNA: TGTGCCAGCAGCCTAACGGGGGCCTCTTCGATCGCTGAAGCTTTCTTT
CDR3 protein: CASSLTGASSIAEAFF

D gene: .
J gene: TRBJ2-3
CDR3 length: 13
V gene: TRBV29-1
clone size: few
CDR3 DNA: TGCAGCGTTGAGCCCGCGTGGGGAGATACGCAGTATTTT
CDR3 protein: CSVEPAWGDTQYF

D gene: .
J gene: TRBJ2-1
CDR3 length: 14
V gene: TRBV3-1
clone size: .
CDR3 DNA: TGTGCCAGCAGCCAGCCGGGACAAGTGGATGAGCAGTTCTTC
CDR3 protein: CASSQPGQVDEQFF